Sequencing of this TCR beta chain was carried out in a study of T cells expressing NK-cell markers. Across the whole study: Within the sequenced cohort of eight donors, seven exhibited HCMV seropositivity and one was seronegative. Study-wide results and caveats: Of the CD8+ T cells in about 6 donors, roughly 1.0-7.5% belonged to dominant NKG2C+ clonotypes.

CDR1 and CDR2 (germline): LGHNA, YNFKEQ. This CDR3 contains 18 residues. On this clonotype: No antigen is known for it.

TCR beta libraries carry UMIs added by 5'RACE template switching. TCRdb reworked the 5' RACE reads into one entry per CDR3 protein, no DNA. The sample shows about 430,000 distinct CDR3 sequences, and almost 1.5% sits with its ten largest clones. This clonotype originated in a woman in her forties or fifties in good health. The chain links TRBV4-2 to TRBJ2-1; the D call of TRBD2 rests on TCRdb alone, since no DNA is present to check it. Material: blood T cells: a sorted CD56 or NKG2C T cell subset, CD4+ or CD8+ T cells, or bulk PBMC T cells (not recorded which). This CDR3 reads CASSQESSTSGSRDEQFF.